The T cell receptor (beta chain) under discussion was sequenced for a study of T-cell reconstitution after alpha-beta-depleted transplantation in children. V shed 0 bases and J 3 bases; nucleotides not matched to a gene: 8. CDR1 and CDR2 (germline): SGDLS, YYNGEE. The CDR3 has 17 amino acids. A TCRbeta library incorporating unique molecular identifiers was prepared. TCRdb re-analysed the PCR reads in MiXCR, keeping a single row per CDR3 protein. Here the sample spans about 540,000 distinct CDR3 sequences, around 20% being singletons. V and J are TRBV9 and TRBJ2-1; 8 positions match TRBD2. This sequence was found in a human donor who donated a stem cell graft to a child with acute lymphoblastic leukemia. This specimen consisted of PBMCs from the stem cell graft donor, obtained from the stem cell graft. CDR3: CASSVEGSGALYNEQFF. DNA for the CDR3: TGTGCCAGCAGCGTAGAAGGTAGCGGGGCTCTCTACAATGAGCAGTTCTTC.